The 15 T cell receptor beta chains below come from one sample, sequenced in a study of ipilimumab plus nivolumab after autologous stem cell transplantation. Repertoires were generated with immunoSEQ multiplex PCR, while TCRdb's copy carries only in-frame clones and drops some. Counted here are some 44,000 clones, about 88% occurring once; the ten biggest clones make up nearly 0.9%. The sample consisted of PBMCs, taken in a trial of ipilimumab plus nivolumab as post-transplant consolidation. These receptors originate from a male donor with multiple myeloma.

This clone was seen once. The chain couples TRBV19 to TRBJ2-2, with a tentative D call TRBD1 (5 bases). CDR3 length: 16 amino acids. The ends were cut back, 3 bases at V and 8 bases at J, with 19 bases in the middle. Germline CDR1 reads LNHDA; CDR2 reads SQIVND (reference sequence). Written as DNA, the CDR3 is TGTGCCAGTAGTATTAGGTTGGTGCAGGGCACGGGGGAGCTGTTTTTT. As protein: CASSIRLVQGTGELFF.

The chain joins TRBV6-5 to TRBJ2-7; D is perhaps TRBD2 (5 bases). There are 13 residues in the CDR3. Between the trimmed V and J ends, which lost 8 bases and 2 bases, there was a span of 13 bases. Germline assignment: CDR1 MNHEY and CDR2 SVGAGI. The CDR3 DNA is TGTGCCAGCGGGCGGACGGGAACCTACGAGCAGTACTTC. Protein sequence: CASGRTGTYEQYF.

The V call is TRBV28, the J call TRBJ1-1; unclear D gene. The CDR3 consists of 14 residues. V lost 5 bases and J lost 1, with 11 bases in between. Germline assignment: CDR1 MDHEN and CDR2 SYDVKM. Here the CDR3 reads CASSLGLGNTEAFF. DNA of the CDR3: TGTGCCAGCAGTCTTGGACTGGGGAACACTGAAGCTTTCTTT. The full variable domain, with the rest looked up from reference TRBV28 and TRBJ1-1, is DVKVTQSSRYLVKRTGEKVFLECVQDMDHENMFWYRQDPGLGLRLIYFSYDVKMKEKGDIPEGYSVSREKKERFSLILESASTNQTSMYLCASSLGLGNTEAFFGQGTRLTVV.

V gene TRBV6-1 combines with J gene TRBJ2-2; perhaps TRBD1 as D (5 bases). Between the trimmed V and J ends, which lost 8 bases and 1 base, there was a span of 11 bases. CDR3 length: 14 residues. Looked up from germline, CDR1 is MNHNS and CDR2 is SASEGT. As DNA, the CDR3 is TGTGCCAGCTACCTAGGACAGAACACCGGGGAGCTGTTTTTT. It yields the protein CASYLGQNTGELFF.

The chain is built from TRBV13 and TRBJ1-2; TRBD1 aligns across 9 bases. Germline loops: CDR1 PRHDT, CDR2 FYEKMQ (reference sequence). The J segment lost 3 bases and the V segment lost 3 bases, leaving 2 bases of the junction unmatched. This CDR3 has 14 amino acids. This CDR3 is CASSLDRGDYGYTF. Here the CDR3 DNA reads TGTGCCAGCAGCTTGGACAGGGGCGACTATGGCTACACCTTC.

The chain carries TRBV10-3 and TRBJ2-1, with TRBD2 identical over 8 bases. The length of the CDR3 is 16 residues. CDR1 is ENHRY, CDR2 SYGVKD, per germline. After removal of 7 bases from V and 2 bases from J, the junction contained 10 bases not matched to a gene. CDR3 nucleotide sequence: TGTGCCATCACCACGAATCCGGGAGGGACCTACAATGAGCAGTTCTTC. This gives the protein CAITTNPGGTYNEQFF.

The CDR3 reads CATSYSNTEAFF. CDR3 nucleotide sequence: TGTGCCACCTCATACAGTAACACTGAAGCTTTCTTT. V gene TRBV2 combines with J gene TRBJ1-1; no reliable D call. Per germline, CDR1 SNHLY and CDR2 FYNNEI. V shed 10 bases and J shed 2 bases, with 11 bases lying between them. This CDR3 comprises 12 residues.

This chain links TRBV2 with TRBJ2-2, with D possibly being TRBD1 (5 bases). Trimming shortened V by 5 bases and J by 6 bases, and 13 bases separated the two germline ends. In germline, CDR1 is SNHLY, CDR2 FYNNEI. The CDR3 has 14 amino acids. This CDR3 is CASSRQGGPGELFF. The CDR3 DNA reads as TGTGCCAGCAGTCGGCAGGGCGGACCCGGGGAGCTGTTTTTT.

This chain joins TRBV2 and TRBJ2-5, with D tentatively TRBD2 (5 bases). Trimming took 5 bases from V and 4 from J, leaving 14 bases between them. CDR1 is SNHLY, CDR2 FYNNEI, per germline. The CDR3 is made up of 14 amino acids. This chain's CDR3 is CASSSDGLGETQYF. CDR3 DNA: TGTGCCAGCAGTTCTGACGGACTTGGAGAGACCCAGTACTTC.

The rearrangement links TRBV2 to TRBJ2-5, with 7 bases lining up with TRBD1. V was clipped by 4 bases and J by 4 bases; unmatched bases: 9. Germline V gene sequence: CDR1 SNHLY, CDR2 FYNNEI. CDR3 length equals 15 residues. CDR3 sequence: CASSGVGGIGETQYF. The CDR3 coding sequence is TGTGCCAGCAGTGGGGTAGGGGGCATTGGAGAGACCCAGTACTTC.

V usage is TRBV2 and J usage is TRBJ2-1; D tentatively fits TRBD1 or TRBD2 (5 bases each). The V and J ends lost 3 bases and 7 bases respectively, with 13 bases between them. Germline CDR1 and CDR2: SNHLY and FYNNEI. The CDR3 has 14 residues. CDR3 amino acids: CASSDWGSRNEQFF. CDR3 nucleotide sequence: TGTGCCAGCAGTGATTGGGGGTCTCGGAATGAGCAGTTCTTC.

The chain recombines TRBV27 with TRBJ2-7, with 8 bases aligning to TRBD1. The germline V gene has CDR1 MNHEY and CDR2 SMNVEV (reference sequence). The length of the CDR3 is 15 residues. Unmatched junction bases numbered 15, after V lost 5 bases and J lost 9 bases. The CDR3 loop is CASSTITGTGLRQYF. The CDR3, as DNA: TGTGCCAGCAGTACTATAACCGGGACAGGTCTTCGGCAGTACTTC.

The rearrangement joins TRBV11-3 to TRBJ2-7, with 11 bases that match TRBD1. The ends lost 3 bases at V and 2 bases at J; junction bases unmatched: 6. Germline values: CDR1 SGHNT, CDR2 YENEEA. CDR3 length: 16 residues. The chain's CDR3 is CASSLGGTGGAYEQYF. In DNA form, the CDR3 reads TGTGCCAGCAGCTTGGGGGGGACAGGGGGAGCCTACGAGCAGTACTTC.

The rearrangement uses TRBV19 and TRBJ1-2; D is perhaps TRBD1 (5 bases). V gave up 3 bases and J gave up 5 bases, with 10 bases separating them. Germline CDR1 and CDR2: LNHDA and SQIVND (reference sequence). The CDR3 runs 13 residues. CDR3 residues: CASSIGTDYGYTF. DNA of the CDR3: TGTGCCAGTAGTATCGGGACGGATTATGGCTACACCTTC.

This chain connects TRBV14 to TRBJ2-1; 9 nucleotides line up with TRBD2. The CDR3 sequence is 16 residues long. V lost 4 bases to trimming and J lost 8 bases; unmatched junction nucleotides: 12. Germline lookup yields CDR1 SGHDN and CDR2 FVKESK. CDR3 DNA: TGTGCCAGCAGCCCCCCGGCGGGAGGGCCTATCTATGAGCAGTTCTTC. This translates into CASSPPAGGPIYEQFF.